The clone carrying this T cell receptor (beta chain) occurred a few times. The antigen is undetermined. These data belong to a study of T cell responses to AZD1222 COVID-19 vaccine. Study results and limitations: Along spike, vaccine-associated CD4 TCRs were found throughout, with dominance at 160-218 and 743-854.

CDR1 and CDR2 from the germline V gene are MNHEY and SVGAGI. The CDR3 is made up of 15 amino acids. Trimming pared 5 bases from V and 0 bases from J, leaving 13 bases between. This table comes from immunoSEQ multiplex PCR, and its TCRdb copy is limited to in-frame clones, with some not included. The sample includes about 90,000 clones, around 89% of them seen just once. Pooled together were second doses at about 4 or about 12 weeks. The sequencing here drew on peripheral blood, taken 28 days after the second AZD1222 dose. This clonotype originated in an adult who received the AZD1222 COVID-19 vaccine. The chain joins TRBV6-5 to TRBJ1-1; a weak D match, TRBD1 (5 bases). Here the CDR3 DNA reads TGTGCCAGCAGTCCACGACAGCATCTGAACACTGAAGCTTTCTTT. Translating gives CASSPRQHLNTEAFF.